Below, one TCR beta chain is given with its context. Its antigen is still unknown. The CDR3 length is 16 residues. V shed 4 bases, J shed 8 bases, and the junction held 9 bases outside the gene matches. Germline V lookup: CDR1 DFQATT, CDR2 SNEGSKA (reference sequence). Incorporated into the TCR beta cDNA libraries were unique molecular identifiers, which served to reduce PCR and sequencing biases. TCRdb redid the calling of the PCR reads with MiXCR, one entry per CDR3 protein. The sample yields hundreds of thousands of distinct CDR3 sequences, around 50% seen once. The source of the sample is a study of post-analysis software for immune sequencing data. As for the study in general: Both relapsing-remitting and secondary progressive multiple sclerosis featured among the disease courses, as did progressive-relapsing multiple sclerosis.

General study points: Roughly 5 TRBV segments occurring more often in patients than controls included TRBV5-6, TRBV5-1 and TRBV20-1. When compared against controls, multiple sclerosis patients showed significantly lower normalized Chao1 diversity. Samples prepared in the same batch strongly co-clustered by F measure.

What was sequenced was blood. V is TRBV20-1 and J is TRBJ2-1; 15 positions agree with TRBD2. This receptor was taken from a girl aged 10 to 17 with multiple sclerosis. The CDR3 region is CSAKRLGLAGGDEQFF. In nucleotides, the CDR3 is TGCAGTGCTAAGAGGCTGGGACTAGCGGGAGGTGATGAGCAGTTCTTC.